The next 20 T cell receptor beta chains were all read from a single sample in a study of cytotoxic CD8 clonotypes in ibrutinib-treated CLL. Repertoires were generated with immunoSEQ multiplex PCR, while TCRdb's copy carries only in-frame clones and drops some. Of fewer than 300,000 clones listed, approximately 76% are singletons. The sequenced sample was PBMCs, obtained at disease progression, from a patient treated with ibrutinib. These receptors were taken from a human donor with chronic lymphocytic leukemia.

This clone has just a few counts. The chain is built from TRBV5-1 and TRBJ2-5, with D uncertain. The length of the CDR3 is 13 residues. The V and J ends lost 0 bases and 6 bases respectively, with 9 bases between them. Germline assignment: CDR1 SGHRS and CDR2 YFSETQ. In DNA form, the CDR3 reads TGCGCCAGCAGCTTGGTGGGAATGCAGACCCAGTACTTC. Translation: CASSLVGMQTQYF.

J is TRBJ1-6 and V is TRBV4-1; D is undetermined. The CDR3 has 15 amino acids. Trimming cost V 4 bases and J 6 bases, with 13 bases left between them. Germline CDR1 MGHRA, CDR2 YSYEKL. The CDR3 nucleotides are TGCGCCAGCAGCCCGAATGTGGTGGGTAATTCACCCCTCCACTTT. Protein product: CASSPNVVGNSPLHF.

The rearrangement links TRBV7-3 to TRBJ2-1; D gene unclear. V was shortened by 0 bases and J by 10 bases, with 19 bases between the two germline ends. There are 16 residues in the CDR3. Germline values: CDR1 SGHTA, CDR2 FQGTGA. CDR3 loop: CASSLTYDAPPREQFF. The CDR3 coding sequence is TGTGCCAGCAGCTTAACCTACGACGCCCCCCCTAGGGAGCAGTTCTTC.

CDR3 loop: CATSSLGGWDEQYF. The CDR3 bases are TGTGCCACCAGCAGTCTGGGGGGTTGGGACGAGCAGTACTTC. This rearrangement joins TRBV15 to TRBJ2-7; maybe TRBD2 (6 bases). The length of the CDR3 is 14 residues. V was clipped by 3 bases and J by 5 bases, with 14 bases between them. Per the germline V gene, CDR1 is LNHNV and CDR2 is YYDKDF (reference sequence).

This clone was found a few times. This chain links TRBV5-1 with TRBJ2-7; 10 nucleotides line up with TRBD1. V gave up 4 bases and J gave up 4 bases; unmatched junction bases: 5. Germline V CDR1 and CDR2: SGHRS, YFSETQ. CDR3 size: 14 residues. The CDR3 is CASSGTGAWYEQYF. CDR3 DNA: TGCGCCAGCAGCGGGACAGGGGCTTGGTACGAGCAGTACTTC.

The chain has TRBV4-3 and TRBJ2-3; 8 nucleotides agree with TRBD2. With V trimmed by 0 bases and J by 1 base, 6 bases remained unmatched. CDR3 length: 17 amino acids. The V gene's germline CDR1 is LGHNA and CDR2 YSLEER. CDR3 coding DNA: TGCGCCAGCAGCCAAGATCGACGGCGGGAGGGCACAGATACGCAGTATTTT. This encodes CASSQDRRREGTDTQYF.

This clone has only one observation. The chain is built from TRBV4-1 and TRBJ2-2; D might be TRBD1 or TRBD2, each matching 5 bases. V lost 4 bases to trimming and J lost 4 bases, with 16 bases between them. This CDR3 spans 16 amino acids. CDR1 and CDR2 (germline): MGHRA, YSYEKL. The chain's CDR3 is CASSPLGRGGTGELFF. In nucleotides, the CDR3 is TGCGCCAGCAGCCCCCTGGGGCGTGGGGGCACCGGGGAGCTGTTTTTT.

This chain uses TRBV7-8 with TRBJ2-1, with TRBD2 identical over 7 bases. Losses at the gene ends were 5 bases for V and 4 bases for J; bases not matched to a gene: 14. CDR3 size: 17 residues. CDR1 SGHVS and CDR2 FQNEAQ come from the germline V gene. For the CDR3, the DNA is TGTGCCAGCAGCCCGGGAGGCCTATCGGGCGGTTACAATGAGCAGTTCTTC. Protein: CASSPGGLSGGYNEQFF.

This clone was observed a few times. The chain recombines TRBV2 with TRBJ1-1; weak D call: TRBD1 (5 bases). V was shortened by 4 bases and J by 4 bases, with 13 bases between the two germline ends. Germline V gives CDR1 SNHLY, CDR2 FYNNEI. CDR3 size: 14 residues. CDR3 DNA: TGTGCCAGCAGTGTAACCCACAGGTCCACTGAAGCTTTCTTT. This encodes CASSVTHRSTEAFF.

V is TRBV5-1 and J is TRBJ2-3; 10 bases line up with TRBD2. Germline loops: CDR1 SGHRS, CDR2 YFSETQ. V lost 0 bases, J lost 11 bases, and 6 bases stayed unmatched. The CDR3 loop spans 14 amino acids. The CDR3: CASSLAQSGGVQYF. The DNA of the CDR3 is TGCGCCAGCAGCTTGGCCCAAAGCGGGGGGGTGCAGTATTTT.

This sequence joins TRBV6-5 and TRBJ1-5; D might be TRBD1 (6 bases). Germline-derived CDR1 and CDR2 are MNHEY and SVGAGI. The length of the CDR3 is 15 residues. Trimming stripped 5 bases from V and 6 bases from J, with 17 bases between. DNA for the CDR3: TGTGCCAGCAGTCCGAGGGGGGGTCGGAGTCAGCCCCAGCATTTT. Its protein is CASSPRGGRSQPQHF.

The chain combines TRBV19 with TRBJ2-3, with D possibly being TRBD1 (6 bases). Germline assignment: CDR1 LNHDA and CDR2 SQIVND (reference sequence). Trimming took 7 bases from V and 2 from J, leaving 10 bases between them. The CDR3 runs 13 residues. This CDR3 is CASTDSPTDTQYF. The CDR3 region has the DNA TGTGCCAGTACGGACAGCCCCACAGATACGCAGTATTTT.

The V and J genes are TRBV19 and TRBJ1-5, with D tentatively TRBD1 (6 bases). This CDR3 has 15 residues. Per the germline V gene, CDR1 is LNHDA and CDR2 is SQIVND (reference sequence). Trimming stripped 3 bases from V and 1 base from J, with 10 bases between. CDR3 region: CASSMGALSNQPQHF. The CDR3, as DNA: TGTGCCAGTAGTATGGGGGCCCTAAGCAATCAGCCCCAGCATTTT.

CDR3 nucleotide sequence: TGTGCCAGCAGCTTAATGGTTCGTCCAGGGCTGAATTCACCCCTCCACTTT. This encodes CASSLMVRPGLNSPLHF. The chain carries TRBV7-8 and TRBJ1-6; D possibly corresponds to TRBD1 (5 bases). Per the germline V gene, CDR1 is SGHVS and CDR2 is FQNEAQ. Trimming stripped 2 bases from V and 7 bases from J, with 18 bases between. CDR3 length equals 17 residues.

This chain joins TRBV19 and TRBJ1-1; D gene uncertain. Trimming removed 5 bases at V and 5 bases at J, with 9 bases between. Germline assignment: CDR1 LNHDA and CDR2 SQIVND (reference sequence). The CDR3 sequence is 12 residues long. The chain's CDR3 is CASSLGRTEAFF. The CDR3, as DNA: TGTGCCAGTAGTTTAGGGAGAACTGAAGCTTTCTTT. Combining the CDR3 with reference TRBV19 and TRBJ1-1 gives the whole variable domain DGGITQSPKYLFRKEGQNVTLSCEQNLNHDAMYWYRQDPGQGLRLIYYSQIVNDFQKGDIAEGYSVSREKKESFPLTVTSAQKNPTAFYLCASSLGRTEAFFGQGTRLTVV.

V usage is TRBV27 and J usage is TRBJ2-7; D perhaps matches TRBD1 (6 bases). CDR3 length: 14 amino acids. Germline assignment: CDR1 MNHEY and CDR2 SMNVEV (reference sequence). Between the trimmed V and J ends, which lost 4 bases and 1 base, there was a span of 11 bases. DNA for the CDR3: TGTGCCAGCAGTTATCAGGGGCGATCCTACGAGCAGTACTTC. Its translation is CASSYQGRSYEQYF.

This chain uses TRBV4-1 with TRBJ1-3, with a weak D call TRBD1 (5 bases). The CDR3 extends over 17 amino acids. V was cut by 2 bases and J by 0 bases, with 14 bases left in between. The germline V gene has CDR1 MGHRA and CDR2 YSYEKL. The CDR3 here is CASSQFPAGPSGNTIYF. CDR3 in DNA: TGCGCCAGCAGCCAATTCCCCGCAGGGCCCTCTGGAAACACCATATATTTT.

The chain couples TRBV10-3 to TRBJ2-2; either TRBD1 or TRBD2 may supply D (5 bases each). Looked up from germline, CDR1 is ENHRY and CDR2 is SYGVKD. This CDR3 comprises 14 residues. V was trimmed by 6 bases and J by 8 bases, leaving 16 bases between them. The CDR3 sequence is CAISDPLGVGELFF. The DNA of the CDR3 is TGTGCCATCAGCGATCCCTTGGGGGTGGGGGAGCTGTTTTTT.

The chain combines TRBV29-1 with TRBJ1-1; TRBD1 is a possible D gene (5 bases). Trimming stripped 5 bases from V and 0 bases from J, with 19 bases between. This CDR3 has 16 residues. Germline CDR1 and CDR2: SQVTM and ANQGSEA. CDR3 sequence (DNA): TGCAGCGTTTCGAGACAGCTATGGGTCATGAACACTGAAGCTTTCTTT. It encodes CSVSRQLWVMNTEAFF.

The gene calls are TRBV19 and TRBJ1-4; weak D call: TRBD1 (6 bases). This CDR3 is 14 amino acids long. Trimming took off 6 bases at V and 1 base at J, with 9 bases between the two ends. The germline V gene encodes CDR1 LNHDA and CDR2 SQIVND (reference sequence). This CDR3 is CASRSRGTNEKLFF. CDR3 DNA: TGTGCCAGTAGATCCAGGGGAACTAATGAAAAACTGTTTTTT. The full variable domain, in which reference TRBV19 and TRBJ1-4 provide the parts outside the CDR3, is DGGITQSPKYLFRKEGQNVTLSCEQNLNHDAMYWYRQDPGQGLRLIYYSQIVNDFQKGDIAEGYSVSREKKESFPLTVTSAQKNPTAFYLCASRSRGTNEKLFFGSGTQLSVL.